This record concerns one T cell receptor beta chain sequence. Its antigen is not known. This entry belongs to a study of beta chain features in type 1 diabetes. Study as a whole: Age, gender and cell yields were similar between patients and healthy donors. Examination of sorted cells across all samples involved over 85,000,000 cells. The study's findings and limits: All four CD4+ subsets from Type 1 diabetes patients carried moderately but significantly shorter TCRB CDR3s.

Expressed TCRB transcripts got sequenced, as all isolated RNA was reverse transcribed. Roughly 3.5 million reads per sample were averaged for naive, central memory and regulatory samples. Only in-frame clones appear in the TCRdb table, and some are missing; sequencing was by immunoSEQ multiplex PCR. The sample has tens of thousands of clones, under 60% seen once. The germline V gene has CDR1 SGHTA and CDR2 FQGNSA. The CDR3 is made up of 15 amino acids. Trimming took 6 bases from V and 6 from J; bases not matched to a gene: 12. The chain uses TRBV7-2 and TRBJ1-1, with 8 nucleotides matching TRBD1. The TCR originated in a woman between 40 and 50 years old with type 1 diabetes. The specimen sequenced was Tregs from blood. This CDR3 is CASRFSSGTGPEAFF. The CDR3 DNA follows: TGTGCCAGCAGATTCTCCTCCGGGACAGGCCCTGAAGCTTTCTTT.